This TCR beta chain was sequenced during a study of shared clonotypes between healthy human individuals. The study drew its donors from healthy HIV-negative adults without recent acute infections or vaccinations. Only Caucasian adults living in Nashville, Tennessee served as donors. Regarding the study as a whole: The diversity represented, both genetic and in exposure history, was limited by few donors.

Using immunoSEQ multiplex PCR, the repertoire was profiled, and TCRdb retains in-frame clones only, with some absent. The sample shows about 490,000 clones, 70% to 80% of them seen only once. As for this clone: Its specificity is unknown.

The sequenced sample consisted of PBMCs. This clonotype originated in a woman between 40 and 55 years old in good health. Some clones in this sample may be carry-over from other donors' samples.

This chain's CDR3 is CASSQGLAWTGELFF. The CDR3, as DNA: TGTGCCAGCTCACAGGGACTAGCGTGGACCGGGGAGCTGTTTTTT. The gene calls are TRBV18 and TRBJ2-2, with TRBD2 identical over 10 bases. J gave up 5 bases and V 4 bases, and 4 bases lay outside the gene matches. Germline V gives CDR1 KGHSH, CDR2 LQKENI. This CDR3 region has 15 residues.